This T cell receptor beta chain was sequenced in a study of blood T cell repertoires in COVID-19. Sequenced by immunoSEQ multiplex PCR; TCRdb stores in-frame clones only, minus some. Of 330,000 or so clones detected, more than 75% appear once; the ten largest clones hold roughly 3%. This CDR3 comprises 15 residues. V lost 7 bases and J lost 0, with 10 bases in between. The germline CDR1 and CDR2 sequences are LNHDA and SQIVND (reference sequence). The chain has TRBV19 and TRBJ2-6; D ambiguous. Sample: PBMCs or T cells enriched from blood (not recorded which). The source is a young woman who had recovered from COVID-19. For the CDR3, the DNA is TGTGCCAGTACCTTGACAAGCTCTGGGGCCAACGTCCTGACTTTC. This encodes CASTLTSSGANVLTF.